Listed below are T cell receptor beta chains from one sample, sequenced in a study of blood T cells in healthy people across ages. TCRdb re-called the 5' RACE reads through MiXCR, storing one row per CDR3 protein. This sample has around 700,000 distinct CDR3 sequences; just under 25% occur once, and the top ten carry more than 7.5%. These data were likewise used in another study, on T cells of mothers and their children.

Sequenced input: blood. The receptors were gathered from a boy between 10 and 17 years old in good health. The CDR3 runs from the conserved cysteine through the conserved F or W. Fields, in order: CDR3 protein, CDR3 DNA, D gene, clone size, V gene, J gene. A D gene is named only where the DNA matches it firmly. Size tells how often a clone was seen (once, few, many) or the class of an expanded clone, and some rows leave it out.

CSWGGAGEAFF	TGCAGCTGGGGGGGGGCCGGTGAAGCTTTCTTT	-	-	TRBV29-1	TRBJ1-1
CASSPPGGGGNGQFF	TGCGCCAGCAGCCCCCCAGGCGGGGGAGGCAATGGGCAGTTCTTC	TRBD2	-	TRBV5-1	TRBJ2-1
CASSPMVGGYTF	TGTGCCAGCAGCCCGATGGTAGGAGGCTACACCTTC	-	-	TRBV11-2	TRBJ1-2
CASTWTDRGASGANVLTF	TGTGCCAGCACCTGGACGGACCGGGGGGCCTCTGGGGCCAACGTCCTGACTTTC	-	few	TRBV6-1	TRBJ2-6
CSADGEWGNEQFF	TGCAGCGCCGACGGCGAGTGGGGCAATGAGCAGTTCTTC	-	few	TRBV29-1	TRBJ2-1
CASSPRDTYGYTF	TGTGCCAGCAGTCCGCGGGACACATATGGCTACACCTTC	-	few	TRBV12-3/TRBV12-4	TRBJ1-2
CSVEWAGDLQETQYF	TGCAGCGTTGAATGGGCAGGCGACCTCCAAGAGACCCAGTACTTC	-	few	TRBV29-1	TRBJ2-5
CASREYDEQFF	TGTGCCAGCAGGGAGTACGATGAGCAGTTCTTC	-	-	TRBV2	TRBJ2-1
CAIFSGSLTDTQYF	TGTGCCATCTTTAGCGGGAGCCTCACAGATACGCAGTATTTT	TRBD2	-	TRBV10-3	TRBJ2-3
CASSLAGWGSPHHLQETQYF	TGTGCCAGCAGTTTGGCCGGTTGGGGATCCCCACATCACCTCCAAGAGACCCAGTACTTC	-	-	TRBV12-3/TRBV12-4	TRBJ2-5
CASPKGPVRGVYNEQFF	TGTGCCAGCCCCAAAGGCCCAGTGCGGGGGGTTTACAATGAGCAGTTCTTC	TRBD2	-	TRBV12-3/TRBV12-4	TRBJ2-1
CSVETEEYEQYF	TGCAGCGTCGAAACAGAGGAGTACGAGCAGTACTTC	-	few	TRBV29-1	TRBJ2-7
CASSLGDNFHQPQHF	TGCGCCAGCAGTTTAGGGGACAACTTCCATCAGCCCCAGCATTTT	-	few	TRBV28	TRBJ1-5
CSARDGGRRHQGSPLHF	TGCAGTGCTAGAGATGGAGGGAGACGACACCAAGGTTCACCCCTCCACTTT	-	-	TRBV20-1	TRBJ1-6
CASGLGPGEAFF	TGTGCTAGTGGTTTGGGCCCGGGGGAAGCTTTCTTT	-	-	TRBV12-5	TRBJ1-1
CASSLVPGSSYEQYF	TGTGCCAGCAGCTTAGTGCCGGGAAGCTCCTACGAGCAGTACTTC	-	-	TRBV7-9	TRBJ2-7
CATSSRDRDETQYF	TGTGCCACCAGCTCCCGGGACAGGGACGAGACCCAGTACTTC	TRBD1	few	TRBV15	TRBJ2-5
CASREDRTNSPLHF	TGTGCCAGCAGGGAGGACAGAACCAATTCACCCCTCCACTTT	-	-	TRBV6-5	TRBJ1-6
CASWASGGRKETQYF	TGTGCCAGCTGGGCTAGTGGGGGCCGGAAGGAGACCCAGTACTTC	-	-	TRBV6-6	TRBJ2-5
CASQILGSSTDTQYF	TGTGCCAGCCAGATACTAGGGTCTAGCACAGATACGCAGTATTTT	-	few	TRBV6-1	TRBJ2-3
CASRSAYISYNEQFF	TGCGCCAGCAGATCTGCCTATATATCCTACAATGAGCAGTTCTTC	-	-	TRBV5-1	TRBJ2-1
CASSTTGAKLFF	TGTGCCAGCAGTACCACAGGGGCAAAACTGTTTTTT	TRBD1	-	TRBV6-5	TRBJ1-4
CASSLFEETQYF	TGTGCCAGCAGTTTGTTTGAAGAGACCCAGTACTTC	-	-	TRBV28	TRBJ2-5
CASSDSRDYGYTF	TGTGCCAGCAGTGATAGCAGAGACTATGGCTACACCTTC	-	few	TRBV2	TRBJ1-2
CSVPHWGGPDTEAFF	TGCAGCGTTCCCCACTGGGGTGGGCCGGACACTGAAGCTTTCTTT	-	few	TRBV29-1	TRBJ1-1
CASSPTGTSGYYEQYF	TGTGCCAGCAGTCCTACCGGGACTAGCGGCTACTACGAGCAGTACTTC	TRBD2	few	TRBV27	TRBJ2-7
CASKDLRVEKLFF	TGTGCCAGCAAGGACTTGCGGGTTGAAAAACTGTTTTTT	-	few	TRBV2	TRBJ1-4